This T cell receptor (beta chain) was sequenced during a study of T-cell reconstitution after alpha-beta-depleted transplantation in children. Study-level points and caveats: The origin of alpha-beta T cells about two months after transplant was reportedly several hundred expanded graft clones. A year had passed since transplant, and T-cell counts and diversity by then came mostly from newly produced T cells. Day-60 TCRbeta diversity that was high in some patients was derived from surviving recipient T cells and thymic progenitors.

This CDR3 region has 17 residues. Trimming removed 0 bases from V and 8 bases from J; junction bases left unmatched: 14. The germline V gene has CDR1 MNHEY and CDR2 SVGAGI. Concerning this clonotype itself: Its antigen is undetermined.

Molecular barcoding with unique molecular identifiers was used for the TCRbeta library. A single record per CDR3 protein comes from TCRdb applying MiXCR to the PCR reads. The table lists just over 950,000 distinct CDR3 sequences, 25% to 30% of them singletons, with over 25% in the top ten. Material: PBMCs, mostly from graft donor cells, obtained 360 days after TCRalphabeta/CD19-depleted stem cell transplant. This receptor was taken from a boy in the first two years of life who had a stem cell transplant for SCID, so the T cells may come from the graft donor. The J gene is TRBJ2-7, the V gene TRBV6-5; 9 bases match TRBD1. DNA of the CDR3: TGTGCCAGCAGTTACTCGATTCCGGGACAGGGATTTGCGAAGCAGTACTTC. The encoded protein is CASSYSIPGQGFAKQYF.